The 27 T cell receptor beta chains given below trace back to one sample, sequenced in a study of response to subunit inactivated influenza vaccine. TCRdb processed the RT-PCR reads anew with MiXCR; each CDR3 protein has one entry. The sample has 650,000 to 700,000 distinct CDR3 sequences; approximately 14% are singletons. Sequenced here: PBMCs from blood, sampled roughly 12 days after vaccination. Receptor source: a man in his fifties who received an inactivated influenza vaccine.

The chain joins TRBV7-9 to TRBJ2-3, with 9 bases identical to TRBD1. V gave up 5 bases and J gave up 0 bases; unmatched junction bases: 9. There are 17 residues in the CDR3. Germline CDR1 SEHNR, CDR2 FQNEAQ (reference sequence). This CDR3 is CASSPPGGTGSTDTQYF. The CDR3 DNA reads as TGTGCCAGCAGCCCCCCAGGTGGGACAGGGAGCACAGATACGCAGTATTTT. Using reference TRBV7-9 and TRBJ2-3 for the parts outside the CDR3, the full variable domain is DTGVSQNPRHKITKRGQNVTFRCDPISEHNRLYWYRQTLGQGPEFLTYFQNEAQLEKSRLLSDRFSAERPKGSFSTLEIQRTEQGDSAMYLCASSPPGGTGSTDTQYFGPGTRLTVL.

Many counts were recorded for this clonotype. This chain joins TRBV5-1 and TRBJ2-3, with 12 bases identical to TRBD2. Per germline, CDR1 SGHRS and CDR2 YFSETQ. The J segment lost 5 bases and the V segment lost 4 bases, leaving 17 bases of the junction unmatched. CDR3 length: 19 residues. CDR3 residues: CASSRKTSGRNPGRDTQYF. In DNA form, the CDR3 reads TGCGCCAGCAGCCGAAAGACTAGCGGGAGAAACCCAGGGCGAGATACGCAGTATTTT.

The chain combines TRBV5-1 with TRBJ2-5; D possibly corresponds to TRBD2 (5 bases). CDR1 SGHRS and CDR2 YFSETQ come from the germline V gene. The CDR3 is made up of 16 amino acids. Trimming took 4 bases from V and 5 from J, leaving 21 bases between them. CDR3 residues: CASSPGSTIGWETQYF. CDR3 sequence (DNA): TGCGCCAGCAGCCCGGGATCTACTATAGGGTGGGAGACCCAGTACTTC.

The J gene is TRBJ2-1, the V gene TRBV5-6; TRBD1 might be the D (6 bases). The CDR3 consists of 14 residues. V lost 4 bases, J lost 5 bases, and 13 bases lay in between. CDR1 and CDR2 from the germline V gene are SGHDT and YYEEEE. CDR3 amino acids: CASSIAGTHNEQFF. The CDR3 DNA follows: TGTGCCAGCAGCATAGCCGGGACACACAATGAGCAGTTCTTC.

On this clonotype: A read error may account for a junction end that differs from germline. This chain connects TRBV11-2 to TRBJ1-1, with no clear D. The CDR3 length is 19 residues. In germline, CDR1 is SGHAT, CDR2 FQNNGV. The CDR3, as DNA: TGTGCCAGCAGCTTACGGAATACAGAAAACGCGGGAAAAAACACTGAAGTTTCCTTT. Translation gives CASSLRNTENAGKNTEVSF.

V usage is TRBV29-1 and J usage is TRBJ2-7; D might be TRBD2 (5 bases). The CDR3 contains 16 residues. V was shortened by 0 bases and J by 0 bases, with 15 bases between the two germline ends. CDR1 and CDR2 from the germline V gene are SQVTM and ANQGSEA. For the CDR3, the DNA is TGCAGCGTTGAAGAATCGGGGTCGGGTAGCTCCTACGAGCAGTACTTC. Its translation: CSVEESGSGSSYEQYF.

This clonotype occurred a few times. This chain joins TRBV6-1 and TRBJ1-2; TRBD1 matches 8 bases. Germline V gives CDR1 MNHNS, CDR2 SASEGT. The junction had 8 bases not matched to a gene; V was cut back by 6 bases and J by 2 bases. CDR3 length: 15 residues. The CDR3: CASSPMGQDNYGYTF. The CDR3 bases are TGTGCCAGCAGCCCGATGGGACAGGACAACTATGGCTACACCTTC.

The CDR3 sequence: CASGGLSQPQHF. CDR3 in DNA: TGTGCCAGCGGGGGGCTGAGTCAGCCCCAGCATTTT. The J gene is TRBJ1-5, the V gene TRBV12-3 or TRBV12-4; D perhaps matches TRBD1 (6 bases). V lost 8 bases to trimming and J lost 6 bases, with 11 bases between them. The CDR3 spans 12 residues.

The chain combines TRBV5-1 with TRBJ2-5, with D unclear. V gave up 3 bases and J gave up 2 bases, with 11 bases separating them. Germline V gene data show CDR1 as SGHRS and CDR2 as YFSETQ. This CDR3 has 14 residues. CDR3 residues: CASSWKGPQETQYF. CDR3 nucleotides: TGCGCCAGCAGCTGGAAGGGCCCTCAAGAGACCCAGTACTTC.

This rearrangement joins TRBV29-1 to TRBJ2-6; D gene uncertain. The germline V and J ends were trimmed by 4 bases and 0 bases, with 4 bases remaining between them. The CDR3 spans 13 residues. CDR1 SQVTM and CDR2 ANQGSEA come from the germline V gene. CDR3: CSVGSSGANVLTF. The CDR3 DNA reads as TGCAGCGTTGGTAGCTCTGGGGCCAACGTCCTGACTTTC.

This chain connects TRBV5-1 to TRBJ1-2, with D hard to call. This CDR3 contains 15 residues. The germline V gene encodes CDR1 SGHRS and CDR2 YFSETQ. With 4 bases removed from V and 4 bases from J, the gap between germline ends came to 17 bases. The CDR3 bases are TGCGCCAGCAGCCCAAGCACTTCCCCAGTCTATGGCTACACCTTC. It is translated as CASSPSTSPVYGYTF.

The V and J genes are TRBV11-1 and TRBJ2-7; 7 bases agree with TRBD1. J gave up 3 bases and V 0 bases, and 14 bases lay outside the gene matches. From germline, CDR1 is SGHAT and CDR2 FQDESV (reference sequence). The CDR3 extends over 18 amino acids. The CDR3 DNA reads TGTGCCAGCAGCTTAGCGGACCGCTACCGGGACAGACACTACGAGCAGTACTTC. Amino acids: CASSLADRYRDRHYEQYF.

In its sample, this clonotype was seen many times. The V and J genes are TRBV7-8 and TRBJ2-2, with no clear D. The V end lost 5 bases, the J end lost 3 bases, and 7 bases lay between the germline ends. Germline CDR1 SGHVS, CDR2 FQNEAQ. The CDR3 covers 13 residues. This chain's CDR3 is CASSGRYTGELFF. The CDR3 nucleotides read TGTGCCAGCAGCGGAAGATACACCGGGGAGCTGTTTTTT. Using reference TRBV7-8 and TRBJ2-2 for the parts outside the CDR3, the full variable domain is GAGVSQSPRYKVAKRGQDVALRCDPISGHVSLFWYQQALGQGPEFLTYFQNEAQLDKSGLPSDRFFAERPEGSVSTLKIQRTQQEDSAVYLCASSGRYTGELFFGEGSRLTVL.

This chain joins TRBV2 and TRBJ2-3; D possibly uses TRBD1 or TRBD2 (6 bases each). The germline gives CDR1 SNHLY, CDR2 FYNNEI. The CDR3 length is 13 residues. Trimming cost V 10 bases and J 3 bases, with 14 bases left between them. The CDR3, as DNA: TGTGCCATCGAGGGGGGATCAACAGATACGCAGTATTTT. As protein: CAIEGGSTDTQYF.

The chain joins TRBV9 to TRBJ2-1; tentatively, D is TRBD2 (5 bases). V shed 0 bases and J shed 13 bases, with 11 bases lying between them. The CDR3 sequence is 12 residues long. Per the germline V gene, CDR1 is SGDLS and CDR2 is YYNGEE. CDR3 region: CASSVEPGSQFF. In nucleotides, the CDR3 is TGTGCCAGCAGCGTAGAACCGGGATCCCAGTTCTTC.

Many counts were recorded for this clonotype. As DNA, the CDR3 is TGCGCCAGCAGCCTTACAGGGGGCTATGGCTACACCTTC. Protein sequence: CASSLTGGYGYTF. The chain is built from TRBV4-3 and TRBJ1-2; 8 nucleotides align to TRBD1. The CDR3 loop spans 13 amino acids. The germline V gene has CDR1 LGHNA and CDR2 YSLEER. V trimming: 4 bases; J trimming: 4 bases; junction bases outside the gene matches: 2.

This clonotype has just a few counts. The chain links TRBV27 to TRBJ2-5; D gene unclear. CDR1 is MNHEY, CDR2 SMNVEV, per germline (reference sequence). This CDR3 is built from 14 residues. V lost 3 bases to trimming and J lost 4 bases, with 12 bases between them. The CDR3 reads CASSFAGLLETQYF. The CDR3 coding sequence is TGTGCCAGCAGTTTTGCTGGTCTGCTAGAGACCCAGTACTTC.

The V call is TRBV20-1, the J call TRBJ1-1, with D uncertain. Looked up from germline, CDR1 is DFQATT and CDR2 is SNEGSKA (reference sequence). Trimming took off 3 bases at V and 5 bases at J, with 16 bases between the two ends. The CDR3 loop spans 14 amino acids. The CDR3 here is CSARSTLSKTEAFF. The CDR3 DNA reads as TGCAGTGCTAGGTCGACACTCTCGAAGACTGAAGCTTTCTTT.

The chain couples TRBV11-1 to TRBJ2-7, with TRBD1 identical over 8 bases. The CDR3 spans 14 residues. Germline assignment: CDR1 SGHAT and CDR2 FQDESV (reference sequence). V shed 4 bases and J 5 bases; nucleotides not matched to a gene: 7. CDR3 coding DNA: TGTGCCAGCAGCTCTATCGGACAGGGCGACGAGCAGTACTTC. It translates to CASSSIGQGDEQYF. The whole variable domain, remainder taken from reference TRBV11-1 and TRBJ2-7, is EAEVAQSPRYKITEKSQAVAFWCDPISGHATLYWYRQILGQGPELLVQFQDESVVDDSQLPKDRFSAERLKGVDSTLKIQPAELGDSAMYLCASSSIGQGDEQYFGPGTRLTVT.

The CDR3 sequence is CASSLVVRLHTSYEQYF. DNA for the CDR3: TGTGCCAGCAGCTTAGTGGTTCGCCTCCACACCTCCTACGAGCAGTACTTC. The chain uses TRBV11-2 and TRBJ2-7; D is unclear. Between the trimmed V and J ends, which lost 1 base and 0 bases, there was a span of 16 bases. CDR1 SGHAT and CDR2 FQNNGV come from the germline V gene. This CDR3 contains 17 residues.

The CDR3 region is CASSQGFLDTQYF. Written as DNA, the CDR3 is TGCGCCAGCAGCCAAGGCTTTTTGGATACGCAGTATTTT. The chain links TRBV4-3 to TRBJ2-3; no clear D gene. The CDR3 loop spans 13 amino acids. V lost 1 base, J lost 6 bases, and 8 bases lay in between. Per the germline V gene, CDR1 is LGHNA and CDR2 is YSLEER.

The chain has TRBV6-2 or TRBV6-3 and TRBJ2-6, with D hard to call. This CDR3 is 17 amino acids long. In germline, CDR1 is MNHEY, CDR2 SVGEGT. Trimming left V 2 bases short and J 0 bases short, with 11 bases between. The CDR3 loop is CASSYLLGHSGANVLTF. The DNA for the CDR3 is TGTGCCAGCAGTTACCTGTTAGGCCACTCTGGGGCCAACGTCCTGACTTTC.

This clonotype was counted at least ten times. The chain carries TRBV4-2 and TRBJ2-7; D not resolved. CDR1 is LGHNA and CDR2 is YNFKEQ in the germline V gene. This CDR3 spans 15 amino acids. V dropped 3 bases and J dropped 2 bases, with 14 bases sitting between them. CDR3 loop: CASSQGSGQTYEQYF. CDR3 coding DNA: TGTGCCAGCAGCCAGGGGTCTGGCCAGACCTACGAGCAGTACTTC.

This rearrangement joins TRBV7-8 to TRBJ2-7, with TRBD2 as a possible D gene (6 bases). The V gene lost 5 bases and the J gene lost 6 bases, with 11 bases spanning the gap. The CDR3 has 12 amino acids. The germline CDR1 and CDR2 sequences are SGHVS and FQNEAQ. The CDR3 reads CASSDRRGEQYF. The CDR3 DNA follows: TGTGCCAGCAGCGATCGGCGGGGCGAGCAGTACTTC.

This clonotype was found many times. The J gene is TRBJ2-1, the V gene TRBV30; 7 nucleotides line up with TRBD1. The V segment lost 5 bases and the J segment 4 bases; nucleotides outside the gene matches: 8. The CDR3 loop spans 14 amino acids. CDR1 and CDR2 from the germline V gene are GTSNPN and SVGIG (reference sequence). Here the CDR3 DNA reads TGTGCCTGGGAGACAGGGTCTCCGTACAATGAGCAGTTCTTC. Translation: CAWETGSPYNEQFF.

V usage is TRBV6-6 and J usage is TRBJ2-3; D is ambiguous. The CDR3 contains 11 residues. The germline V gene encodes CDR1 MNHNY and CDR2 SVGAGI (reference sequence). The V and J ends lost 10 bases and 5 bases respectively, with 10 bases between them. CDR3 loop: CATSERDTQYF. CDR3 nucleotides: TGTGCCACCTCAGAGAGAGATACGCAGTATTTT.

DNA for the CDR3: TGTGCCAGCACACAGAGCCCTAGCGGCGGTCGGGGTGAGCAGTTCTTC. Protein product: CASTQSPSGGRGEQFF. This rearrangement joins TRBV9 to TRBJ2-1; 7 bases line up with TRBD2. The CDR3 consists of 16 residues. The V and J ends lost 6 bases and 9 bases, in that order; junction bases with no gene match: 18. Germline lookup yields CDR1 SGDLS and CDR2 YYNGEE.